The 17 T cell receptor beta chains below come from one sample, sequenced in a study of glioma-infiltrating T cells after dendritic cell vaccination. Time point denoted: after dendritic cell vaccination, including at tumor progression/relapse. TCRdb keeps only in-frame clones here, not all; method: immunoSEQ multiplex PCR. This table holds around 23,000 clones, roughly nine tenths found once. The sample consisted of blood, taken after dendritic cell vaccination. The receptors stem from a human donor with glioblastoma.

The chain links TRBV5-6 to TRBJ1-6; 7 nucleotides agree with TRBD1. Trimming at V came to 2 bases and at J to 9 bases, leaving 8 bases not matched to a gene. Germline assignment: CDR1 SGHDT and CDR2 YYEEEE. The CDR3 contains 15 residues. The CDR3 DNA reads TGTGCCAGCAGCTTAGGCAAGGGGGCCAGTTCACCCCTCCACTTT. Protein: CASSLGKGASSPLHF.

The gene calls are TRBV5-6 and TRBJ1-2; tentatively, D is TRBD1 (5 bases). The CDR3 extends over 16 amino acids. Trimming removed 0 bases at V and 6 bases at J, with 18 bases between. CDR1 is SGHDT and CDR2 is YYEEEE in the germline V gene. The CDR3 nucleotides are TGTGCCAGCAGCTTGGGGGCGGGGCGAAGCGGGGATGGCTACACCTTC. This codes for CASSLGAGRSGDGYTF.

This chain links TRBV25-1 with TRBJ2-5, with 10 bases identical to TRBD1. The CDR3 totals 15 residues. V dropped 7 bases and J dropped 5; count of bases not matched to a gene: 10. Germline CDR1 is MGHDK and CDR2 is SYGVNS. The CDR3 coding sequence is TGTGCCAGCAAGCCTACCGGGACAGGGGCTGAGACCCAGTACTTC. Translated, it gives CASKPTGTGAETQYF.

The chain carries TRBV29-1 and TRBJ2-5; 7 nucleotides align to TRBD1. Germline-derived CDR1 and CDR2 are SQVTM and ANQGSEA. The V and J ends lost 5 bases and 7 bases, in that order; junction bases with no gene match: 19. The CDR3 spans 16 residues. Here the CDR3 reads CSVPNPPSDRTGTQYF. The CDR3 coding sequence is TGCAGCGTTCCTAATCCCCCTTCGGACAGGACAGGGACCCAGTACTTC.

The chain couples TRBV19 to TRBJ1-6; the match to TRBD1 covers 7 bases. The CDR3 length is 15 residues. V lost 4 bases and J lost 10; bases outside the gene matches: 10. Looked up from germline, CDR1 is LNHDA and CDR2 is SQIVND (reference sequence). The DNA of the CDR3 is TGTGCCAGTAGTACGGTTTGGGACAGTAAGTCACCCCTCCACTTT. Protein product: CASSTVWDSKSPLHF.

This clone was recorded only once. This chain links TRBV2 with TRBJ2-5, with D possibly matching TRBD1 (6 bases). With the DNA end fitting TRBJ2-7 better, the J assignment may be wrong. This CDR3 region has 14 residues. Looked up from germline, CDR1 is SNHLY and CDR2 is FYNNEI. In DNA form, the CDR3 reads TGTGCCAGCAAGACGGACAGTGCCTCCTACGAGCAGTACTTC. Translating it yields CASKTDSASYEQYF.

The chain is built from TRBV5-6 and TRBJ1-2; D unclear. Per the germline V gene, CDR1 is SGHDT and CDR2 is YYEEEE. This CDR3 has 14 residues. Between the trimmed V and J ends, which lost 0 bases and 2 bases, there was a span of 8 bases. The CDR3 sequence is CASSLGQVNYGYTF. CDR3 DNA sequence: TGTGCCAGCAGCTTGGGGCAGGTCAACTATGGCTACACCTTC.

V and J are TRBV5-1 and TRBJ2-2, with D possibly TRBD2 on 6 matching bases. The germline V gene encodes CDR1 SGHRS and CDR2 YFSETQ. V lost 5 bases and J lost 0, with 14 bases in between. The CDR3 runs 16 residues. The CDR3 DNA follows: TGCGCCAGCAGGGCCGGGACTTACTCGAACACCGGGGAGCTGTTTTTT. Translating gives CASRAGTYSNTGELFF.

The chain couples TRBV5-1 to TRBJ1-5, with 7 bases matching TRBD1. Germline values: CDR1 SGHRS, CDR2 YFSETQ. The CDR3 spans 16 residues. V lost 0 bases to trimming and J lost 4 bases; unmatched junction nucleotides: 7. The DNA for the CDR3 is TGCGCCAGCAGCTTGGGGGACAGCTTGGGGAATCAGCCCCAGCATTTT. Translating gives CASSLGDSLGNQPQHF.

The chain couples TRBV11-3 to TRBJ2-1; D possibly corresponds to TRBD2 (6 bases). Germline values: CDR1 SGHNT, CDR2 YENEEA. Trimming cost V 2 bases and J 9 bases, with 17 bases left between them. The CDR3 has 15 amino acids. Written as DNA, the CDR3 is TGTGCCAGCAGCTTACGGGGGACCCTCGACTCTGAGCAGTTCTTC. Encoded protein: CASSLRGTLDSEQFF.

The chain employs TRBV18 and TRBJ1-2; D is ambiguous. The CDR3 runs 13 residues. The V end lost 3 bases, the J end lost 0 bases, and 5 bases lay between the germline ends. Germline V gene data show CDR1 as KGHSH and CDR2 as LQKENI. CDR3 protein: CASSPDSNYGYTF. CDR3 nucleotide sequence: TGTGCCAGCTCACCTGACTCTAACTATGGCTACACCTTC.

Concerning this clone itself: The junction shows a germline mismatch at one end, possibly a read error. Other DNA variants within this sample encode the same CDR3. The CDR3 DNA reads as TGTGCCAGCAGCTTGACAGACTTGGATTCCCCCCTCCACTTT. Translating it yields CASSLTDLDSPLHF. This chain links TRBV6-4 with TRBJ1-6; TRBD1 might be the D (5 bases). This CDR3 has 14 amino acids. Germline-derived CDR1 and CDR2 are MRHNA and SNTAGT.

The chain has TRBV27 and TRBJ2-7; TRBD1 is a possible D gene (6 bases). V lost 4 bases and J lost 2, with 15 bases in between. Germline V gene sequence: CDR1 MNHEY, CDR2 SMNVEV (reference sequence). The CDR3 consists of 15 residues. The CDR3 region is CASSYSGAPTYEQYF. For the CDR3, the DNA is TGTGCCAGCAGTTACTCAGGGGCGCCGACCTACGAGCAGTACTTC.

The rearrangement uses TRBV5-1 and TRBJ1-2, with 7 bases that match TRBD1. Unmatched junction bases numbered 0, after V lost 0 bases and J lost 1 base. The CDR3 has 14 amino acids. The V gene's germline CDR1 is SGHRS and CDR2 YFSETQ. The CDR3 reads CASSLGDSNYGYTF. The CDR3, as DNA: TGCGCCAGCAGCTTGGGGGACAGTAACTATGGCTACACCTTC.

This chain connects TRBV19 to TRBJ2-6; a weak D match, TRBD1 (5 bases). CDR1 and CDR2 (germline): LNHDA, SQIVND (reference sequence). Trimming pared 4 bases from V and 1 base from J, leaving 11 bases between. The CDR3 is 16 amino acids. CDR3 sequence: CASSSGRVSGANVLTF. The CDR3 DNA reads as TGTGCCAGTAGTAGTGGCAGGGTGTCTGGGGCCAACGTCCTGACTTTC.

The rearrangement links TRBV30 to TRBJ1-4; 9 bases fit TRBD1. V lost 3 bases, J lost 5 bases, and 7 bases stayed unmatched. The CDR3 is 15 residues long. CDR1 is GTSNPN, CDR2 SVGIG, per germline (reference sequence). The CDR3 loop reads CAWRRTGTGNEKLFF. The DNA for the CDR3 is TGTGCCTGGAGACGCACCGGGACAGGGAATGAAAAACTGTTTTTT.

This chain joins TRBV7-9 and TRBJ2-5, with 16 bases aligning to TRBD2. Germline V gene sequence: CDR1 SEHNR, CDR2 FQNEAQ (reference sequence). The CDR3 runs to 17 residues. The ends lost 5 bases at V and 5 bases at J; junction bases unmatched: 8. The CDR3 reads CASSIPGLAGGLETQYF. The CDR3 region has the DNA TGTGCCAGCAGCATCCCGGGACTAGCGGGGGGGCTGGAGACCCAGTACTTC.